This record concerns one TCR beta chain sequence. Its antigen remains unknown. Method: immunoSEQ multiplex PCR; TCRdb's copy keeps in-frame clones and lacks some. Of roughly 57,000 clones in the sample, 75% to 80% were seen once. The data derive from a study of OX40 agonist ivuxolimab in advanced cancers. Study information: Patients' therapy was ivuxolimab, an antibody that acts as an agonist of OX40 (CD134).

Study results and limitations: The study found among the lowest clonal expansion in partial responders at 0.1-3.0 mg/kg. Certain nonresponders additionally had low normalized T-cell clonal expansion. The mean number of expanded clones was higher in CD8+ T cells than in CD4+.

Germline-derived CDR1 and CDR2 are MDHEN and SYDVKM. V shed 5 bases, J shed 8 bases, and the junction held 10 bases outside the gene matches. The CDR3 length is 15 residues. This sample comprised CD4+ or CD8+ T cells sorted from blood, obtained in a trial of the OX40 agonist ivuxolimab. The source of this sequence is an adult with an advanced solid tumor such as melanoma, head and neck, liver or kidney cancer. The chain is built from TRBV28 and TRBJ1-4, with TRBD1 matching 8 bases. CDR3 coding DNA: TGTGCCAGCAGTGGATCCGGGACAGGAGGGGAAAAACTGTTTTTT. It translates to CASSGSGTGGEKLFF.